The 25 T cell receptor beta chains below all came from one sample that was sequenced in a study of T cells in localized non-small cell lung cancer. The protocol was immunoSEQ multiplex PCR, while the TCRdb copy is restricted to in-frame clones and leaves out a portion. The table records tens of thousands of clones, 85% to 90% of them present only once. Sequenced material: peripheral blood, taken before any cancer treatment. These receptors were obtained from a woman aged 40 to 75 with stage I squamous cell lung carcinoma.

The chain links TRBV5-1 to TRBJ1-4; TRBD1 might be the D (5 bases). From germline, CDR1 is SGHRS and CDR2 YFSETQ. V was shortened by 4 bases and J by 8 bases, with 15 bases between the two germline ends. The CDR3 extends over 14 amino acids. The CDR3: CASSAGTWGEKLFF. Written as DNA, the CDR3 is TGCGCCAGCAGCGCCGGGACCTGGGGAGAAAAACTGTTTTTT.

CDR3 region: CASTQGAGTGELFF. In DNA, the CDR3 is TGCGCCAGCACCCAGGGGGCAGGCACCGGGGAGCTGTTTTTT. The chain employs TRBV5-1 and TRBJ2-2; 8 bases match TRBD1. The V gene end was trimmed by 6 bases and the J gene end by 4 bases; junction bases not matched to a gene: 5. Germline V gene lookup returns CDR1 SGHRS and CDR2 YFSETQ. This CDR3 comprises 14 residues.

J is TRBJ1-1 and V is TRBV25-1; D gene ambiguous. Trimming took 3 bases from V and 3 from J, leaving 8 bases between them. This CDR3 region has 13 residues. The germline CDR1 and CDR2 sequences are MGHDK and SYGVNS. Here the CDR3 reads CASSEKGYTEAFF. The CDR3 region has the DNA TGTGCCAGCAGTGAGAAAGGGTACACTGAAGCTTTCTTT.

V and J are TRBV18 and TRBJ2-5; D gene uncertain. CDR1 and CDR2 from the germline V gene are KGHSH and LQKENI. The CDR3 spans 14 residues. The germline V and J ends were trimmed by 3 bases and 4 bases, with 12 bases remaining between them. CDR3 DNA: TGTGCCAGCTCACCCAGTTGGTTGAGAGAGACCCAGTACTTC. Its translation: CASSPSWLRETQYF.

The chain employs TRBV18 and TRBJ1-5, with 9 bases that match TRBD1. Per the germline V gene, CDR1 is KGHSH and CDR2 is LQKENI. This CDR3 region has 16 residues. The junction had 6 bases not matched to a gene; V was cut back by 6 bases and J by 0 bases. CDR3 protein: CASSPGTGYSNQPQHF. In nucleotides, the CDR3 is TGTGCCAGCTCGCCCGGGACAGGGTATAGCAATCAGCCCCAGCATTTT.

For this clone: In the same sample, other DNA sequences code for this CDR3. The chain employs TRBV30 and TRBJ1-1; D call uncertain. V shed 1 base and J shed 5 bases, with 11 bases lying between them. The CDR3 totals 13 residues. CDR1 is GTSNPN and CDR2 is SVGIG in the germline V gene (reference sequence). As DNA, the CDR3 is TGTGCCTGGAGTGCTACGGGGAATACTGAAGCTTTCTTT. Translated: CAWSATGNTEAFF.

V and J are TRBV6-1 and TRBJ1-2; D uncertain. The germline V and J ends were trimmed by 5 bases and 13 bases, with 14 bases remaining between them. The CDR3 totals 11 residues. Germline V gene data show CDR1 as MNHNS and CDR2 as SASEGT. The CDR3 is CASSRTDQATF. CDR3 sequence (DNA): TGTGCCAGCAGTCGGACGGACCAGGCCACCTTC.

The V call is TRBV5-1, the J call TRBJ1-4; tentative D call: TRBD1 (5 bases). Germline lookup yields CDR1 SGHRS and CDR2 YFSETQ. CDR3 length: 14 amino acids. Trimming cost V 0 bases and J 7 bases, with 10 bases left between them. This CDR3 reads CASSLAGGSEKLFF. The CDR3 nucleotides are TGCGCCAGCAGCTTGGCCGGGGGAAGTGAAAAACTGTTTTTT. Filled out from reference TRBV5-1 and TRBJ1-4, the complete variable domain reads KAGVTQTPRYLIKTRGQQVTLSCSPISGHRSVSWYQQTPGQGLQFLFEYFSETQRNKGNFPGRFSGRQFSNSRSEMNVSTLELGDSALYLCASSLAGGSEKLFFGSGTQLSVL.

The rearrangement joins TRBV9 to TRBJ2-3; D call uncertain. CDR1 is SGDLS and CDR2 is YYNGEE in the germline V gene. The CDR3 totals 14 residues. V lost 2 bases, J lost 5 bases, and 12 bases lay in between. CDR3 in DNA: TGTGCCAGCAGCGTTACGGCTAGGGTAGATACGCAGTATTTT. Translating it yields CASSVTARVDTQYF.

The chain joins TRBV7-8 to TRBJ2-1, with D uncertain. Germline assignment: CDR1 SGHVS and CDR2 FQNEAQ. This CDR3 region has 14 residues. Trimming took off 5 bases at V and 8 bases at J, with 16 bases between the two ends. DNA of the CDR3: TGTGCCAGCAGCCCGCTTTCTACTTCCCATGAGCAGTTCTTC. It specifies CASSPLSTSHEQFF.

This sequence joins TRBV6-1 and TRBJ1-6; TRBD1 matches 8 bases. The CDR3 loop spans 15 amino acids. From germline, CDR1 is MNHNS and CDR2 SASEGT. V was clipped by 1 base and J by 9 bases; unmatched bases: 5. The CDR3 is CASSEVQGARSPLHF. DNA for the CDR3: TGTGCCAGCAGTGAAGTTCAGGGGGCGCGTTCACCCCTCCACTTT.

V and J are TRBV19 and TRBJ1-6; no definite D call. Germline assignment: CDR1 LNHDA and CDR2 SQIVND (reference sequence). The V end was cut by 3 bases, the J end by 8 bases, with 17 bases between. The CDR3 loop spans 16 amino acids. The CDR3 is CASSMETVGKDSPLHF. For the CDR3, the DNA is TGTGCCAGTAGTATGGAGACGGTTGGAAAGGATTCACCCCTCCACTTT.

The genes are TRBV5-1 and TRBJ1-1; D is unclear. CDR3 length equals 13 residues. The V end was cut by 5 bases, the J end by 1 base, with 9 bases between. Germline CDR1 SGHRS, CDR2 YFSETQ. In DNA form, the CDR3 reads TGCGCCAGCAGGTTCCTCTCGAACACTGAAGCTTTCTTT. Protein: CASRFLSNTEAFF. Based on the CDR3 plus reference TRBV5-1 and TRBJ1-1, the full variable domain is KAGVTQTPRYLIKTRGQQVTLSCSPISGHRSVSWYQQTPGQGLQFLFEYFSETQRNKGNFPGRFSGRQFSNSRSEMNVSTLELGDSALYLCASRFLSNTEAFFGQGTRLTVV.

The V gene is TRBV6-6, the J gene TRBJ2-1, with D perhaps matching TRBD2 (6 bases). The CDR3 extends over 16 amino acids. CDR1 is MNHNY and CDR2 is SVGAGI in the germline V gene (reference sequence). With 0 bases removed from V and 4 bases from J, the gap between germline ends came to 13 bases. The CDR3 DNA reads TGTGCCAGCAGTTACTCTGGCCAGGGAGGATACAATGAGCAGTTCTTC. This translates into CASSYSGQGGYNEQFF.

The chain recombines TRBV5-4 with TRBJ2-2; D not resolved. Germline CDR1 reads SGHNT; CDR2 reads YYREEE (reference sequence). This CDR3 region has 15 residues. Trimming removed 0 bases from V and 2 bases from J, with 8 bases in between. CDR3 region: CASSLGQTNTGELFF. CDR3 coding DNA: TGTGCCAGCAGCTTGGGGCAGACCAACACCGGGGAGCTGTTTTTT.

This chain uses TRBV19 with TRBJ1-5, with D uncertain. The CDR3 spans 19 residues. From germline, CDR1 is LNHDA and CDR2 SQIVND (reference sequence). V lost 3 bases and J 5 bases, leaving 26 bases between the germline ends. The CDR3 sequence: CASSIGSGAILARYQPQHF. CDR3 in DNA: TGTGCCAGTAGTATTGGGTCGGGAGCCATACTGGCTAGGTATCAGCCCCAGCATTTT.

The V and J genes are TRBV30 and TRBJ1-1; D call uncertain. V was clipped by 3 bases and J by 11 bases, with 19 bases between them. From germline, CDR1 is GTSNPN and CDR2 SVGIG (reference sequence). CDR3 length: 13 residues. This CDR3 reads CAWRLDVGISAFF. The DNA of the CDR3 is TGTGCCTGGAGATTGGACGTAGGCATCTCGGCTTTCTTT.

V is TRBV5-1 and J is TRBJ1-2; the D is unclear. V was cut by 4 bases and J by 6 bases, with 10 bases left in between. The CDR3 covers 12 residues. CDR1 and CDR2 (germline): SGHRS, YFSETQ. The CDR3 is CASSLTADGYTF. The DNA for the CDR3 is TGCGCCAGCAGCCTTACAGCGGATGGCTACACCTTC.

This clone was counted once. The chain joins TRBV11-1 to TRBJ1-1; D not resolved. Trimming shortened V by 2 bases and J by 3 bases, and 4 bases separated the two germline ends. The germline CDR1 and CDR2 sequences are SGHAT and FQDESV (reference sequence). The CDR3 spans 12 residues. The CDR3 DNA reads as TGTGCCAGCAGCTTAAGGCACACTGAAGCTTTCTTT. It encodes CASSLRHTEAFF.

The chain has TRBV2 and TRBJ2-3, with TRBD1 identical over 10 bases. V was clipped by 4 bases and J by 1 base; unmatched bases: 2. The CDR3 loop spans 15 amino acids. Germline CDR1 reads SNHLY; CDR2 reads FYNNEI. CDR3 amino acids: CASSADRGGTDTQYF. CDR3 DNA sequence: TGTGCCAGCAGTGCGGACAGGGGGGGCACAGATACGCAGTATTTT.

V gene TRBV30 combines with J gene TRBJ1-2; unclear D gene. This CDR3 comprises 12 residues. V was clipped by 3 bases and J by 8 bases, with 13 bases between them. Per the germline V gene, CDR1 is GTSNPN and CDR2 is SVGIG (reference sequence). The CDR3 spells CAWRVGVGGYTF. CDR3 DNA sequence: TGTGCCTGGAGAGTAGGAGTGGGAGGCTACACCTTC.

The chain employs TRBV7-9 and TRBJ1-1; unclear D gene. In germline, CDR1 is SEHNR, CDR2 FQNEAQ (reference sequence). This CDR3 region has 12 residues. With 2 bases removed from V and 3 bases from J, the gap between germline ends came to 4 bases. This CDR3 reads CASSLLDTEAFF. DNA of the CDR3: TGTGCCAGCAGCTTATTAGACACTGAAGCTTTCTTT.

The chain combines TRBV11-2 with TRBJ1-1; D is undetermined. CDR3 size: 17 residues. The V and J ends lost 5 bases and 0 bases respectively, with 19 bases between them. Germline V gene sequence: CDR1 SGHAT, CDR2 FQNNGV. The DNA for the CDR3 is TGTGCCAGCAGCCCAATACATAGCACAGCTCTGAACACTGAAGCTTTCTTT. Its translation: CASSPIHSTALNTEAFF.

The chain carries TRBV4-1 and TRBJ2-5; 7 nucleotides align to TRBD1. This CDR3 comprises 16 residues. Germline V gene sequence: CDR1 MGHRA, CDR2 YSYEKL. V lost 1 base, J lost 2 bases, and 7 bases stayed unmatched. The CDR3 protein is CASSQAHGQAQETQYF. Here the CDR3 DNA reads TGCGCCAGCAGCCAAGCCCATGGACAGGCTCAAGAGACCCAGTACTTC.

The chain joins TRBV11-3 to TRBJ2-5, with 9 bases aligning to TRBD1. V lost 5 bases to trimming and J lost 5 bases; unmatched junction nucleotides: 3. The CDR3 contains 13 residues. Germline V gene sequence: CDR1 SGHNT, CDR2 YENEEA. The CDR3 DNA follows: TGTGCCAGCAGCCGACAGGGGGGGGAGACCCAGTACTTC. It is translated as CASSRQGGETQYF.